The present TCR beta chain was sequenced within a study of blood T cell repertoires in COVID-19 (dated by TCRdb to 2020 to 2021). The study in broad terms: Recovered participants in ImmuneRACE Cohort 3 were defined as having two consecutive negative NP/OP PCR tests, clearance from a healthcare professional, or resolution of symptoms. HLA class I and class II types, where available, came from metadata supplied by the sample provider rather than from assay-based typing. Deeply sampled blood TCRbeta repertoires from subjects exposed to, actively infected with, or recovered from COVID-19 were included in the dataset. Samples from collaborators originated in the United States, Italy and Spain and spanned both the acute and convalescent phases of COVID-19. Sample metadata almost always included a de-identified subject ID, COVID-19 status, age in years and sex. A freely available public database, intended as a resource for researchers studying the immune response to SARS-CoV-2, is where the repertoires were released. Samples came from the ongoing ImmuneRACE study (first 160 participants) plus 1,254 subjects from 6 global collaborators. The material from the prospective study consisted of cDNA or gDNA derived from T cells, B-cell-depleted T cells, or PBMCs.

Broader findings and caveats from the paper: The amount of clinical and demographic metadata varied by source and participant and was provided uncurated.

The CDR3 measures 12 amino acids from cysteine to phenylalanine. CDR3 DNA only is kept here, 36 bases in frame from base 1. Participants in the prospective study were aged roughly 18 to 95 years, lived in under 30 United States geographic areas, and enrolled through a virtual design. In the prospective study, cohorts were assigned on the basis of participant-reported clinical history obtained from a screening survey and a study questionnaire. Mobile phlebotomists in the prospective study collected whole blood, serum and a nasopharyngeal or oropharyngeal swab from every participant. Participants in the prospective study had the option to provide additional blood draws and questionnaires over a roughly two-month period. Prospective study blood samples were shipped either frozen or at room temperature before DNA extraction. A note on this clone: The clone's antigen remains unknown. No qualities accompany the bases; no much larger clone lies one base away.

The immunoSEQ Assay, a bias-controlled multiplex PCR, was used to amplify TCRbeta CDR3 regions from genomic DNA. Per the source publication's procedure: Nucleated cell counts per sample were estimated from amplification of reference gene primers within the assay. Sequence reads were collapsed and filtered to measure the absolute abundance of every unique TCRbeta CDR3 rearrangement. For each sample, productive Simpson clonality was calculated as the square root of Simpson's diversity index over productive rearrangements. Imported from immuneACCESS, the table was reduced by TCRdb to in-frame sequences with V and J called. These copies leave out some clones; in studies compared against another copy, an unresolved V gene accounts for under half, and the cause of the remainder is not known. V, J and clone size were drawn from that table, and D and trimming were deduced from the DNA. For this sample there are about 270,000 clones; 88% appear just once. The leading ten clones occupy around 2% of the sample.

Sequencing was done on a sample of PBMCs or T cells enriched from blood (not recorded which). Recombination linked TRBV12-3 or TRBV12-4 to TRBJ2-7; TRBD1 might be the D gene, on 6 matching bases. The origin of this receptor is a woman aged 60-70 years in a cohort exposed to, infected with or recovered from COVID-19 (not recorded which). The nucleotide sequence reads as follows: TGTGCTACCAAAGACAGGAATTACGAGCAGTACTTC. This is translated as CATKDRNYEQYF.